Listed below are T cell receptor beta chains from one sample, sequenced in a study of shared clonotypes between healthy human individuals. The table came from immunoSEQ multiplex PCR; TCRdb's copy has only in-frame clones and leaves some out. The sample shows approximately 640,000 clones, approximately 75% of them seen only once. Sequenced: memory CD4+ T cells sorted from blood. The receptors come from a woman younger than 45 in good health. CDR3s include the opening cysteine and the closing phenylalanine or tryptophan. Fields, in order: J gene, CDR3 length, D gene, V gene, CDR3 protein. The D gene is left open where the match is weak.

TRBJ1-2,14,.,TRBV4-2,CASSQERGVIGYTF
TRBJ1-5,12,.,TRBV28,CASTFPRGPQHF
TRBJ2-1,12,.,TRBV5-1,CASSERWPEQFF
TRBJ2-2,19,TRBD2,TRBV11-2,CASRNIAGGPRWSTGELFF
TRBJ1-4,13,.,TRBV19,CASSIQGGEKLFF
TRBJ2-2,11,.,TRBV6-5,CASRHTGELFF
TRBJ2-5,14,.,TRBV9,CASSAPPSSGTQYF
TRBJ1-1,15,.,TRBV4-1,CASSPGQGPNTEAFF
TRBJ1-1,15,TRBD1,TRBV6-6,CASRPRQGEATEAFF
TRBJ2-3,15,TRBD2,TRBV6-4,CASSDGSGSADTQYF
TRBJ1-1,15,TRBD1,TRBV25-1,CASSEFEGANTEAFF
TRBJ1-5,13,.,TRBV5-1,CASSLEVNQPQHF
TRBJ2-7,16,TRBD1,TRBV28,CASSLVGTGGYYEQYF
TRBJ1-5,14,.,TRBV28,CASSYSAGNQPQHF
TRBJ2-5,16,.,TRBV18,CASSARQGIAQETQYF
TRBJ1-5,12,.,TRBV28,CASSDPDQPQHF
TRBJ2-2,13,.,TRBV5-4,CASSSRGTGELFF
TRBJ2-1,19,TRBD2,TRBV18,CASSPVRTGRSRPYNEQFF
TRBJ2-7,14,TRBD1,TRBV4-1,CASSQGQVDYEQYF